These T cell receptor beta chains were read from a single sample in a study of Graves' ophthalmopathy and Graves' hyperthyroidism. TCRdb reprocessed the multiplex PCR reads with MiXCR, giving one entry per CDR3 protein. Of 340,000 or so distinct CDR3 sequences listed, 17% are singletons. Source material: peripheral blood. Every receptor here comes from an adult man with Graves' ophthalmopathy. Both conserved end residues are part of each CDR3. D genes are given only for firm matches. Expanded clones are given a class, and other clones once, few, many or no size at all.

CDR3 protein: CAIKAAMNTEAFF
CDR3 DNA: TGTGCCATCAAGGCGGCAATGAACACTGAAGCTTTCTTT
clone size: many
J gene: TRBJ1-1
V gene: TRBV10-3
D gene: .

CDR3 protein: CASSERTIPAVSEQYF
CDR3 DNA: TGTGCCAGCAGTGAAAGGACAATCCCCGCTGTAAGCGAGCAGTACTTC
clone size: many
J gene: TRBJ2-7
V gene: TRBV6-1
D gene: .

CDR3 protein: CASRRGAGANVLTF
CDR3 DNA: TGTGCCAGCCGACGTGGGGCCGGGGCCAACGTCCTGACTTTC
clone size: .
J gene: TRBJ2-6
V gene: TRBV12-3/TRBV12-4
D gene: .

CDR3 protein: CASSRTPGDHYGYTF
CDR3 DNA: TGTGCCAGCAGTAGAACACCAGGGGACCACTATGGCTACACCTTC
clone size: many
J gene: TRBJ1-2
V gene: TRBV6-2/TRBV6-3
D gene: .

CDR3 protein: CASSAGQVLKPQETQYF
CDR3 DNA: TGTGCTAGCAGCGCAGGACAGGTGTTGAAGCCTCAAGAGACCCAGTACTTC
clone size: many
J gene: TRBJ2-5
V gene: TRBV7-7
D gene: TRBD1

CDR3 protein: CSVENTEAFF
CDR3 DNA: TGCAGCGTTGAGAACACTGAAGCTTTCTTT
clone size: many
J gene: TRBJ1-1
V gene: TRBV29-1
D gene: .

CDR3 protein: CASRTTGDPNQPQHF
CDR3 DNA: TGTGCCAGCAGGACTACAGGGGATCCTAATCAGCCCCAGCATTTT
clone size: many
J gene: TRBJ1-5
V gene: TRBV25-1
D gene: TRBD1

CDR3 protein: CASGPVAGTVGNSPLHF
CDR3 DNA: TGTGCCAGCGGACCCGTCGCAGGGACGGTTGGTAATTCACCCCTCCACTTT
clone size: many
J gene: TRBJ1-6
V gene: TRBV2
D gene: .

CDR3 protein: CASSRDRVVHGYTF
CDR3 DNA: TGTGCCAGCTCACGTGACCGGGTAGTCCATGGCTACACCTTC
clone size: .
J gene: TRBJ1-2
V gene: TRBV18
D gene: .

CDR3 protein: CASSTLTAGELFF
CDR3 DNA: TGTGCCAGCAGTACATTGACTGCCGGGGAGCTGTTTTTT
clone size: many
J gene: TRBJ2-2
V gene: TRBV12-3/TRBV12-4
D gene: .

CDR3 protein: CSVEWTSGYLF
CDR3 DNA: TGCAGCGTTGAATGGACTAGCGGGTACCTCTTC
clone size: few
J gene: TRBJ2-7
V gene: TRBV29-1
D gene: TRBD2

CDR3 protein: CASSYVAGANVLTF
CDR3 DNA: TGTGCCAGCAGTTACGTTGCCGGGGCCAACGTCCTGACTTTC
clone size: many
J gene: TRBJ2-6
V gene: TRBV6-2/TRBV6-3
D gene: .

CDR3 protein: CASSYSLTASYEQYF
CDR3 DNA: TGTGCCAGCAGTTACTCCCTGACGGCCTCCTACGAGCAGTACTTC
clone size: many
J gene: TRBJ2-7
V gene: TRBV6-2/TRBV6-3
D gene: .

CDR3 protein: CAWNTQFPGNTIYF
CDR3 DNA: TGTGCCTGGAATACCCAGTTTCCTGGAAACACCATATATTTT
clone size: many
J gene: TRBJ1-3
V gene: TRBV30
D gene: .

CDR3 protein: CASSLDGTTGYTF
CDR3 DNA: TGCGCCAGCAGCTTGGACGGGACAACTGGCTACACCTTC
clone size: many
J gene: TRBJ1-2
V gene: TRBV5-1
D gene: .

CDR3 protein: CASSGGKGGRFYGYTF
CDR3 DNA: TGTGCCAGCAGTGGGGGGAAGGGGGGCAGATTCTATGGCTACACCTTC
clone size: .
J gene: TRBJ1-2
V gene: TRBV27
D gene: .

CDR3 protein: CASRSDRAQPQHF
CDR3 DNA: TGTGCCAGCAGATCCGACAGGGCCCAGCCCCAGCATTTT
clone size: few
J gene: TRBJ1-5
V gene: TRBV6-1
D gene: TRBD1

CDR3 protein: CASSPQGWFAGELFF
CDR3 DNA: TGTGCCAGCAGTCCACAGGGGTGGTTCGCCGGGGAGCTGTTTTTT
clone size: many
J gene: TRBJ2-2
V gene: TRBV7-9
D gene: TRBD1

CDR3 protein: CASSESRWAGTEAFF
CDR3 DNA: TGTGCCAGCAGTGAATCCCGGTGGGCGGGGACTGAAGCTTTCTTT
clone size: many
J gene: TRBJ1-1
V gene: TRBV25-1
D gene: .

CDR3 protein: CASRLGYEQYF
CDR3 DNA: TGCGCCAGCAGGCTGGGCTACGAGCAGTACTTC
clone size: .
J gene: TRBJ2-7
V gene: TRBV5-1
D gene: .

CDR3 protein: CASRPDTAYEQYF
CDR3 DNA: TGTGCCAGCAGACCGGACACGGCCTACGAGCAGTACTTC
clone size: .
J gene: TRBJ2-7
V gene: TRBV12-3/TRBV12-4
D gene: .

CDR3 protein: CASSYTKSQPQHF
CDR3 DNA: TGTGCCAGCAGCTACACCAAAAGTCAGCCCCAGCATTTT
clone size: many
J gene: TRBJ1-5
V gene: TRBV6-2/TRBV6-3
D gene: .

CDR3 protein: CASSIQGYGPGELFF
CDR3 DNA: TGTGCCAGTAGTATCCAAGGTTACGGGCCCGGGGAGCTGTTTTTT
clone size: many
J gene: TRBJ2-2
V gene: TRBV19
D gene: .

CDR3 protein: CASSPGTGFPEAFF
CDR3 DNA: TGTGCCAGCTCACCAGGGACAGGGTTCCCTGAAGCTTTCTTT
clone size: many
J gene: TRBJ1-1
V gene: TRBV18
D gene: TRBD1

CDR3 protein: CASSQTGGDIQPQHF
CDR3 DNA: TGCGCCAGCAGCCAGACAGGGGGTGATATTCAGCCCCAGCATTTT
clone size: many
J gene: TRBJ1-5
V gene: TRBV4-1
D gene: TRBD1

CDR3 protein: CASSPTRSSGELFF
CDR3 DNA: TGTGCCAGCAGTCCAACTAGATCATCCGGGGAGCTGTTTTTT
clone size: many
J gene: TRBJ2-2
V gene: TRBV2
D gene: .

CDR3 protein: CASSSGLSTTEAFF
CDR3 DNA: TGTGCCAGCAGTTCGGGACTAAGTACCACTGAAGCTTTCTTT
clone size: .
J gene: TRBJ1-1
V gene: TRBV6-5
D gene: .

CDR3 protein: CASSYSGRRNGNTIYF
CDR3 DNA: TGTGCCAGCAGTTACTCGGGGAGGAGGAATGGAAACACCATATATTTT
clone size: many
J gene: TRBJ1-3
V gene: TRBV6-2/TRBV6-3
D gene: .

CDR3 protein: CASRNGAEQYF
CDR3 DNA: TGTGCCAGCAGGAACGGGGCCGAGCAGTACTTC
clone size: .
J gene: TRBJ2-7
V gene: TRBV27
D gene: .

CDR3 protein: CASKWNSNTGELFF
CDR3 DNA: TGTGCCAGCAAGTGGAATAGCAACACCGGGGAGCTGTTTTTT
clone size: many
J gene: TRBJ2-2
V gene: TRBV6-2/TRBV6-3
D gene: .

CDR3 protein: CSARGGRITYEQYF
CDR3 DNA: TGCAGTGCTAGAGGGGGCAGAATCACCTACGAGCAGTACTTC
clone size: many
J gene: TRBJ2-7
V gene: TRBV20-1
D gene: .

CDR3 protein: CASGRGQSNEQFF
CDR3 DNA: TGTGCCAGCGGCCGCGGACAGAGTAATGAGCAGTTCTTC
clone size: many
J gene: TRBJ2-1
V gene: TRBV12-3/TRBV12-4
D gene: .

CDR3 protein: CASSLTGGSSPLHF
CDR3 DNA: TGTGCCAGCAGCTTGACAGGGGGCTCATCACCCCTCCACTTT
clone size: many
J gene: TRBJ1-6
V gene: TRBV5-6
D gene: TRBD1